One sample yielded the 10 T cell receptor beta chains listed below, sequenced in a study of CD8 T cells in Susac syndrome. RNA, at about 0.45 to 1 ug, was reverse transcribed with random hexamers. TCRdb re-called the immunoSEQ multiplex PCR reads through MiXCR, storing one row per CDR3 protein. Here the sample spans some 50,000 distinct CDR3 sequences, approximately 95% being singletons. Sequencing was done on a sample of CD8+ T cells from PBMCs. The receptors here all came from a human donor with Susac syndrome.

In this sample, this clonotype turned up once. The chain is built from TRBV20-1 and TRBJ2-5; 8 nucleotides agree with TRBD2. This CDR3 region has 11 residues. Germline CDR1 and CDR2: DFQATT and SNEGSKA (reference sequence). The V and J ends lost 1 base and 9 bases, in that order; junction bases with no gene match: 1. The CDR3 bases are TGCAGTGCTAGAGCGGGGGGGCCCCAGTACTTC. Translated, it gives CSARAGGPQYF.

The chain combines TRBV5-6 with TRBJ1-1; TRBD1 aligns across 8 bases. Germline CDR1 reads SGHDT; CDR2 reads YYEEEE. V dropped 4 bases and J dropped 4; count of bases not matched to a gene: 6. The CDR3 consists of 14 residues. The CDR3 coding sequence is TGTGCCAGCAGCGAGGGACAGGTGGGCACTGAAGCTTTCTTT. Translating gives CASSEGQVGTEAFF.

V usage is TRBV29-1 and J usage is TRBJ1-2, with TRBD1 matching 10 bases. J gave up 4 bases and V 3 bases, and 2 bases lay outside the gene matches. Germline-derived CDR1 and CDR2 are SQVTM and ANQGSEA. This CDR3 spans 13 amino acids. The CDR3 reads CSVEGDRGYGYTF. The CDR3 nucleotides read TGCAGCGTTGAGGGGGACAGGGGCTATGGCTACACCTTC.

This rearrangement joins TRBV12-3 or TRBV12-4 to TRBJ2-5, with 8 bases lining up with TRBD2. V trimming: 6 bases; J trimming: 4 bases; junction bases outside the gene matches: 1. The CDR3 contains 12 residues. This CDR3 reads CASRAGGETQYF. Here the CDR3 DNA reads TGTGCCAGCAGGGCGGGGGGAGAGACCCAGTACTTC.

V gene TRBV4-1 combines with J gene TRBJ2-3; D tentatively fits TRBD1 or TRBD2 (6 bases each). The V and J ends lost 0 bases and 4 bases respectively, with 17 bases between them. Germline-derived CDR1 and CDR2 are MGHRA and YSYEKL. The CDR3 spans 17 residues. The CDR3 is CASSQEDAGGLADTQYF. The DNA of the CDR3 is TGCGCCAGCAGCCAAGAGGATGCCGGGGGCCTAGCAGATACGCAGTATTTT.

The rearrangement links TRBV4-3 to TRBJ1-2, with D possibly TRBD1 on 5 matching bases. The CDR3 has 14 amino acids. From germline, CDR1 is LGHNA and CDR2 YSLEER. Trimming took 2 bases from V and 4 from J, leaving 11 bases between them. The CDR3 spells CASSQHPGAYGYTF. The CDR3 nucleotides read TGCGCCAGCAGCCAACACCCTGGGGCCTATGGCTACACCTTC.

This chain joins TRBV9 and TRBJ2-7, with D perhaps TRBD1 (5 bases). This CDR3 spans 14 amino acids. With 2 bases removed from V and 2 bases from J, the gap between germline ends came to 11 bases. Germline lookup yields CDR1 SGDLS and CDR2 YYNGEE. The CDR3 DNA reads TGTGCCAGCAGCGTCGACAGAAGACCCTACGAGCAGTACTTC. Protein: CASSVDRRPYEQYF.

The V gene is TRBV12-3 or TRBV12-4, the J gene TRBJ1-5; D might be TRBD1 (5 bases). The CDR3 runs 17 residues. Trimming shortened V by 0 bases and J by 6 bases, and 18 bases separated the two germline ends. The CDR3 coding sequence is TGTGCCAGCAGTTTAGCGCTGGGACTTCGAAAGGGTCAGCCCCAGCATTTT. This gives the protein CASSLALGLRKGQPQHF.

J is TRBJ1-6 and V is TRBV12-3 or TRBV12-4, with TRBD1 identical over 11 bases. V was pared by 5 bases and J by 8 bases, with 8 bases of the junction left unmatched. This CDR3 is 16 amino acids long. CDR3 amino acids: CASSHAGTGGDSPLHF. Here the CDR3 DNA reads TGTGCCAGCAGTCATGCCGGGACAGGGGGGGATTCACCCCTCCACTTT.

The chain links TRBV29-1 to TRBJ2-2; 8 bases map to TRBD2. Losses at the gene ends were 0 bases for V and 6 bases for J; bases not matched to a gene: 6. This CDR3 region has 15 residues. Germline CDR1 is SQVTM and CDR2 is ANQGSEA. CDR3 bases: TGCAGCGTTGAAGATCCCGGGAGGGGGGCCGGGGAGCTGTTTTTT. This translates into CSVEDPGRGAGELFF.